A selection of T cell receptor beta chains follows, all from one sample in a study of read filtering for tumor transcriptome and immune sequencing. MiXCR, run by TCRdb on the reads, gives a single entry per CDR3 protein. The data show about 61,000 distinct CDR3 sequences, nearly 20% seen once. The sample comprised a population of CD138-negative cells sorted from bone marrow. Every receptor here comes from a donor at least 40 years old with multiple myeloma. Both conserved end residues are part of each CDR3. A D gene is named only where the DNA matches it firmly. Clone size, where shown, is once, few, many, or a class for clones that have expanded.

>.|many|TRBJ2-1|TRBV5-1
TGCGCCAGCAGCCCTCCCGGGAGCCACAATGAGCAGTTCTTC
CASSPPGSHNEQFF
>.|.|TRBJ1-3|TRBV12-3/TRBV12-4
TGTGCCAGCAGGCGAATGGACAGCTCTGGAAACACCATATATTTT
CASRRMDSSGNTIYF
>.|many|TRBJ1-4|TRBV7-9
TGTGCCAGCAACACAGCACGCCAAGGTGAAAAACTGTTTTTT
CASNTARQGEKLFF
>TRBD1|.|TRBJ1-6|TRBV5-1
TGCGCCAGCAGCTCCGGGGACAGATTAGTTTCACCCCTCCACTTT
CASSSGDRLVSPLHF
>.|many|TRBJ1-1|TRBV29-1
TGCAGCGTGGGAACGGACTCTGAAGCTTTCTTT
CSVGTDSEAFF
>.|few|TRBJ2-2|TRBV20-1
TGCAGTGCTAGAGATTTTGGACGCAGAACCGGGGAGCTGTTTTTT
CSARDFGRRTGELFF
>.|many|TRBJ2-3|TRBV5-1
TGCGCCAGCAGCTTGGGGGGCAGGAGCACAGATACGCAGTATTTT
CASSLGGRSTDTQYF
>.|.|TRBJ2-1|TRBV14
TGTGCCAGCAGCTCAGCAGGGGGGTTAGCGTTGGATGACCAGTTCTTC
CASSSAGGLALDDQFF
>.|many|TRBJ2-1|TRBV20-1
TGCAGTGCTACAATACAGGCGGCTGCGGGGCTTAGCAATGAGCAGTTCTTC
CSATIQAAAGLSNEQFF
>TRBD1|few|TRBJ1-2|TRBV29-1
TGCAGCCCGCAGGGACAGGGATTCTATGGCTACACCTTC
CSPQGQGFYGYTF
>.|few|TRBJ2-7|TRBV20-1
TGCAGTGCACGGGACATCTCCTACGAGCAGTACTTC
CSARDISYEQYF
>.|many|TRBJ2-3|TRBV29-1
TGCAGCGTCGCCACAGATACGCAGTATTTT
CSVATDTQYF
>.|many|TRBJ1-1|TRBV2
TGTGCCAGCAGCCCCGATACTAAGGGGGCTGAAGCTTTCTTT
CASSPDTKGAEAFF
>.|.|TRBJ2-3|TRBV9
TGTGCCAGCAGCGTCTCACTATCGGGGGGCCCCGGATCCACAGATACGCAGTATTTT
CASSVSLSGGPGSTDTQYF
>.|many|TRBJ2-3|TRBV11-2
TGTGCCAGCAGACTCAGCGGGAGCACAGATACGCAGTATTTT
CASRLSGSTDTQYF
>TRBD2|many|TRBJ2-1|TRBV28
TGTGCCAGCAGGCGACTAGCGGGAGGTTATGAGCAGTTCTTC
CASRRLAGGYEQFF
>.|many|TRBJ2-1|TRBV4-2
TGTGCCAGCAGCCAAGGGGCCCCGGGGTATGAGCAGTTCTTC
CASSQGAPGYEQFF
>.|many|TRBJ1-1|TRBV29-1
TGCAGCGTTTCCCGCGCCAATCAAGCTTTCTTT
CSVSRANQAFF
>.|many|TRBJ2-1|TRBV20-1
TGCAGTGCCCGCACATCCTACAATGAGCAGTTCTTC
CSARTSYNEQFF
>.|many|TRBJ2-1|TRBV3-1
TGTGCCAGCAGCCACAGGGGAAATGAGCAGTTCTTC
CASSHRGNEQFF
>.|.|TRBJ2-1|TRBV27
TGTGCCAGCAGTTTCCCAACGGGGGCCAACAATGAGCAGTTCTTC
CASSFPTGANNEQFF
>.|.|TRBJ2-5|TRBV9
TGTGCCAGCAGCGAAGGCCCCTGGACGGAGACCCAGTACTTC
CASSEGPWTETQYF
>TRBD1|many|TRBJ1-1|TRBV5-1
TGCGCCAGCAGCATCGGACAGGGGAACACTGAAGCTTTCTTT
CASSIGQGNTEAFF
>TRBD2|few|TRBJ2-5|TRBV5-1
TGCGCCAGCAGCTTGTTGGGGACTAGCCAAGAGACCCAGTACTTC
CASSLLGTSQETQYF
>TRBD1|.|TRBJ2-5|TRBV25-1
TGTGCCAGCACCGAATGGACAGGGGGCTTGGAGACCCAGTACTTC
CASTEWTGGLETQYF
>.|few|TRBJ2-7|TRBV6-1
TGTGCCAGCAGAGACAGAAGTAGGATGTCCCTTTACGAGCAGTACTTC
CASRDRSRMSLYEQYF
>TRBD1|many|TRBJ2-3|TRBV5-6
TGTGCCAGCAGCTACCGGACAGGGGTCTCAGATACGCAGTATTTT
CASSYRTGVSDTQYF
>.|many|TRBJ2-5|TRBV7-3
TGTGCCAGCAGCTTAATCCGCCAAGAGACCCAGTACTTC
CASSLIRQETQYF
>TRBD1|many|TRBJ2-4|TRBV4-2
TGTGCCAGCAGCCACCCGGGACAGGGGGATTTTCAGTACTTC
CASSHPGQGDFQYF
>.|.|TRBJ2-5|TRBV6-6
TGTGCCAGCACGGTTTGGGGCCAAGAGACCCAGTACTTC
CASTVWGQETQYF
>.|.|TRBJ1-2|TRBV6-1
TGTGCCAGCAATCACCCCCTCGACTATGGCTACACCTTC
CASNHPLDYGYTF
>TRBD2|many|TRBJ2-1|TRBV30
TGTGCCTGGAGGGAAAGCGGGAGAAGCTCCTACAATGAGCAGTTCTTC
CAWRESGRSSYNEQFF
>.|many|TRBJ2-1|TRBV10-3
TGTGCCATCAGTGAGGGGACGCTTGAGCAGTTCTTC
CAISEGTLEQFF
>.|many|TRBJ1-4|TRBV6-7
TGTGCCAGCAGTTCCGGCGGTGAAAAACTGTTTTTT
CASSSGGEKLFF
>.|many|TRBJ1-1|TRBV5-1
TGCGCCAGCAGCTTGGATCCTAACACTGAAGCTTTCTTT
CASSLDPNTEAFF
>TRBD1|many|TRBJ1-4|TRBV7-8
TGTGCCAGCAGCTTAGGTGGGGGACAGCGAAATGAAAAACTGTTTTTT
CASSLGGGQRNEKLFF
>TRBD1|many|TRBJ1-1|TRBV29-1
TGCAGATCGACAGGGGCCGCCGGATTAACTGAAGCTTTCTTT
CRSTGAAGLTEAFF
>TRBD1|many|TRBJ2-1|TRBV5-1
TGCGCCAGCAGCTCGGGACAGGGGTACAATGAGCAGTTCTTC
CASSSGQGYNEQFF
>.|.|TRBJ2-4|TRBV5-4
TGTGCCAGCAGACCAGCGGACAGAAAAAACATTCAGTACTTC
CASRPADRKNIQYF
>TRBD1|many|TRBJ2-2|TRBV9
TGTGCCAGCAGCGTAGCGCAGGGGGCAACGGGGGAGCTGTTTTTT
CASSVAQGATGELFF
>.|many|TRBJ2-3|TRBV11-2
TGTGCCAGCAGCCAACTGGTCATCCCTAGCACAGATACGCAGTATTTT
CASSQLVIPSTDTQYF
>.|many|TRBJ2-3|TRBV24-1
TGTGCCACCAGCGACCCTAGCACAGATACGCAGTATTTT
CATSDPSTDTQYF
>.|many|TRBJ2-2|TRBV29-1
TGCAGCGTTCGGCCAGGGGGGCACGGGGAGCTGTTTTTT
CSVRPGGHGELFF
>.|many|TRBJ2-5|TRBV7-6
TGTGCCAGCAGCCAAATGTTGGGAGAGACCCAGTACTTC
CASSQMLGETQYF
>TRBD2|many|TRBJ2-3|TRBV6-5
TGTGCCAGCAGTTACCGGGCTAGCGGGAGGATCAAGGCAGATACGCAGTATTTT
CASSYRASGRIKADTQYF
>.|many|TRBJ2-5|TRBV2
TGTGCCAGCAGTTTTGAAACGGGTTCAGAGACCCAGTACTTC
CASSFETGSETQYF
>.|many|TRBJ2-1|TRBV9
TGTGCCAGCAGCGTAGCGGTAAGCTCCTACAATGAGCAGTTCTTC
CASSVAVSSYNEQFF
>.|many|TRBJ2-1|TRBV29-1
TGCAGCGTTCTACAGACGAATGAGCAGTTCTTC
CSVLQTNEQFF
>.|many|TRBJ2-3|TRBV20-1
TGCAGTGTCCCCCGGGACAACACAGATACGCAGTATTTT
CSVPRDNTDTQYF